This T cell receptor beta chain was sequenced during a study of T cells in Graves' hyperthyroidism and ophthalmopathy. Across the study: Staff took peripheral blood when the initial diagnosis was made, before any treatment began.

This CDR3 has 13 amino acids. CDR1 is LGHNT and CDR2 is FRNRAP in the germline V gene. Researchers took RNA transcripts and amplified the TCR beta CDR3 regions from them. The TCR CDR3 was amplified in a first-round RT-PCR using the HTBI primer set. TCRdb ran MiXCR on the multiplex PCR reads and lists one entry per CDR3 protein. The sample has approximately 490,000 distinct CDR3 sequences; approximately 23% are singletons. The clonotype was recovered from a woman between 70 and 85 years old with Graves' ophthalmopathy. Sequenced sample: blood. V gene TRBV12-5 combines with J gene TRBJ1-3; D unresolved. The CDR3 nucleotides are TGTGCAACCTCAGGCAGCTCTGGAAACACCATATATTTT. Its translation: CATSGSSGNTIYF.